One sample yielded the 29 T cell receptor beta chains listed below, sequenced in a study of blood T cells in healthy people across ages. Then a second PCR, running roughly 7 to 11 cycles, was carried out with a sample-barcoded 5' primer and a J-beta primer mix. MiXCR was run by TCRdb on the 5' RACE reads, yielding one entry per CDR3 protein. The sample has 1.5 million to 2 million distinct CDR3 sequences, roughly 50% seen once. What was sequenced was blood. The receptors were sampled from a woman aged 40 to 50 in good health.

This chain connects TRBV28 to TRBJ2-1, with TRBD2 matching 7 bases. The length of the CDR3 is 12 residues. The V gene's germline CDR1 is MDHEN and CDR2 SYDVKM. J was trimmed by 15 bases and V by 6 bases; bases with no gene match: 11. In DNA form, the CDR3 reads TGTGCCAGCAGCACCCCCGGTAGGGAGGGGTTCTTC. Translated, it gives CASSTPGREGFF.

The chain couples TRBV5-1 to TRBJ2-7; perhaps TRBD2 as D (6 bases). Germline CDR1 SGHRS, CDR2 YFSETQ. There are 15 residues in the CDR3. The V gene lost 0 bases and the J gene lost 5 bases, with 15 bases spanning the gap. The CDR3: CASSLAPARGDEQYF. Here the CDR3 DNA reads TGCGCCAGCAGCTTGGCCCCGGCGCGGGGCGACGAGCAGTACTTC.

This clonotype was observed a handful of times. J is TRBJ2-7 and V is TRBV20-1; TRBD1 is a possible D gene (5 bases). CDR3 length: 11 residues. V dropped 6 bases and J dropped 6 bases, with 12 bases sitting between them. Germline values: CDR1 DFQATT, CDR2 SNEGSKA (reference sequence). DNA of the CDR3: TGCAGTGCGGGGCAGGGAACCGAGCAGTACTTC. As protein: CSAGQGTEQYF.

The J gene is TRBJ1-1, the V gene TRBV28; 9 bases fit TRBD1. Germline CDR1 MDHEN, CDR2 SYDVKM. The ends lost 5 bases at V and 7 bases at J; junction bases unmatched: 14. The CDR3 runs to 16 residues. CDR3 DNA sequence: TGTGCCAGCAGTCCAGAGGGGACAGGGAGACGAGGTGAAGCTTTCTTT. Protein sequence: CASSPEGTGRRGEAFF.

The V call is TRBV7-9, the J call TRBJ1-1; tentative D call: TRBD1 (5 bases). The CDR3 is 16 amino acids. Trimming took off 1 base at V and 1 base at J, with 13 bases between the two ends. Germline CDR1 reads SEHNR; CDR2 reads FQNEAQ (reference sequence). CDR3 DNA: TGTGCCAGCAGCTTAGGTCAGGGTGGAAGGAACACTGAAGCTTTCTTT. Protein: CASSLGQGGRNTEAFF.

The chain recombines TRBV28 with TRBJ2-5; 8 bases align to TRBD2. This CDR3 spans 15 amino acids. Germline loops: CDR1 MDHEN, CDR2 SYDVKM. The J segment lost 4 bases and the V segment lost 4 bases, leaving 8 bases of the junction unmatched. CDR3 coding DNA: TGTGCCAGCAGTTACCGCGGGGGGCGGTCAGAGACCCAGTACTTC. The encoded protein is CASSYRGGRSETQYF.

This clonotype was detected ten times or more. The chain uses TRBV15 and TRBJ2-3; 7 bases are shared with TRBD1. The CDR3 consists of 15 residues. CDR1 is LNHNV, CDR2 YYDKDF, per germline (reference sequence). V was clipped by 4 bases and J by 6 bases; unmatched bases: 10. CDR3 protein: CATSTLLQDRDTQYF. CDR3 bases: TGTGCCACCAGCACCCTCCTCCAGGACAGGGATACGCAGTATTTT.

This sequence joins TRBV7-2 and TRBJ2-2, with D perhaps TRBD2 (6 bases). Germline V gene sequence: CDR1 SGHTA, CDR2 FQGNSA. The CDR3 totals 15 residues. V shed 5 bases and J shed 4 bases, with 14 bases lying between them. For the CDR3, the DNA is TGTGCCAGCAGCACCCCGGGACTCTCCACCGGGGAGCTGTTTTTT. Protein: CASSTPGLSTGELFF.

This clonotype showed up many times. The chain carries TRBV13 and TRBJ2-7; the D is unclear. Trimming stripped 5 bases from V and 3 bases from J, with 11 bases between. The CDR3 consists of 13 residues. Germline V CDR1 and CDR2: PRHDT, FYEKMQ (reference sequence). The CDR3 region is CASSPGPVYEQYF. The CDR3 DNA is TGTGCCAGCAGCCCAGGACCCGTCTACGAGCAGTACTTC.

The V gene is TRBV5-1, the J gene TRBJ2-1; no firm D call. Per germline, CDR1 SGHRS and CDR2 YFSETQ. Trimming removed 2 bases at V and 8 bases at J, with 11 bases between. The CDR3 extends over 13 amino acids. Here the CDR3 DNA reads TGCGCCAGCAGCTTTGAAACCGCTGATGAGCAGTTCTTC. It encodes CASSFETADEQFF.

The V call is TRBV28, the J call TRBJ2-7; 8 nucleotides agree with TRBD2. Unmatched junction bases numbered 5, after V lost 3 bases and J lost 4 bases. The CDR3 covers 14 residues. CDR1 and CDR2 from the germline V gene are MDHEN and SYDVKM. The CDR3 region is CASSLIAGLYEQYF. The CDR3 nucleotides read TGTGCCAGCAGTTTGATAGCGGGGCTATACGAGCAGTACTTC.

CDR3 nucleotides: TGCGCCAGCAGCTTGGTCCACGGCGGGGTATCGAGAACTAATGAAAAACTGTTTTTT. It specifies CASSLVHGGVSRTNEKLFF. The chain employs TRBV5-1 and TRBJ1-4, with D unclear. The CDR3 consists of 19 residues. With 0 bases removed from V and 1 base from J, the gap between germline ends came to 19 bases. CDR1 SGHRS and CDR2 YFSETQ come from the germline V gene.

This clonotype was counted at least ten times. The chain uses TRBV7-2 and TRBJ2-7; TRBD1 or TRBD2 may be the D gene (5 bases each). Trimming took off 4 bases at V and 0 bases at J, with 10 bases between the two ends. Germline V gene data show CDR1 as SGHTA and CDR2 as FQGNSA. CDR3 length: 14 amino acids. CDR3 region: CASSSRGLSYEQYF. In nucleotides, the CDR3 is TGTGCCAGCAGCTCCCGGGGCCTCTCCTACGAGCAGTACTTC.

The CDR3 DNA is TGCAGCGTTGAGGTGGGACAGGGCCCAGATACGCAGTATTTT. Translated, it gives CSVEVGQGPDTQYF. The rearrangement uses TRBV29-1 and TRBJ2-3; 9 bases fit TRBD1. The germline gives CDR1 SQVTM, CDR2 ANQGSEA. J lost 4 bases, V lost 3 bases, and 5 bases had no gene match. This CDR3 has 14 amino acids.

This clonotype appeared a single time. The chain combines TRBV29-1 with TRBJ1-1, with D perhaps matching TRBD1 (5 bases). The germline CDR1 and CDR2 sequences are SQVTM and ANQGSEA. V lost 5 bases and J lost 0, with 13 bases in between. The CDR3 runs 14 residues. In nucleotides, the CDR3 is TGCAGCGTTTTGGGCCAGGGATTGAACACTGAAGCTTTCTTT. This encodes CSVLGQGLNTEAFF.

Only a few counts were recorded for this clonotype. This sequence joins TRBV3-1 and TRBJ2-5, with 9 bases that match TRBD1. The CDR3 runs 18 residues. With 1 base clipped from V and 0 bases from J, the junction kept 9 bases outside the gene matches. The germline V gene encodes CDR1 LGHDT and CDR2 YNNKEL (reference sequence). CDR3 nucleotides: TGTGCCAGCAGCCAAGGACCCCGACAGGGGGGCTACCAAGAGACCCAGTACTTC. Translated, it gives CASSQGPRQGGYQETQYF.

This rearrangement joins TRBV7-9 to TRBJ1-1; D not resolved. The ends were cut back, 6 bases at V and 1 base at J, with 9 bases in the middle. Germline values: CDR1 SEHNR, CDR2 FQNEAQ (reference sequence). This CDR3 is 13 amino acids long. The CDR3: CASRKFENTEAFF. Here the CDR3 DNA reads TGTGCCAGCAGAAAATTCGAGAACACTGAAGCTTTCTTT.

J is TRBJ1-2 and V is TRBV5-6, with a weak D call TRBD1 (6 bases). Trimming stripped 1 base from V and 5 bases from J, with 12 bases between. CDR3 length equals 14 residues. Per germline, CDR1 SGHDT and CDR2 YYEEEE. CDR3 loop: CASSLRQAGYGYTF. For the CDR3, the DNA is TGTGCCAGCAGCTTGAGACAGGCCGGATATGGCTACACCTTC.

The genes are TRBV12-3 or TRBV12-4 and TRBJ2-7; no firm D call. The J call could be wrong; TRBJ2-4 is a better fit for the DNA end. This CDR3 is 12 amino acids long. CDR3 nucleotide sequence: TGTGCCAGCAGTTTGAGTGGTGGCATTCAGTACTTC. Translation gives CASSLSGGIQYF.

This clonotype was picked up a small number of times. V is TRBV7-2 and J is TRBJ2-7; 9 nucleotides align to TRBD1. The germline CDR1 and CDR2 sequences are SGHTA and FQGNSA. This CDR3 contains 14 residues. The V and J ends lost 6 bases and 5 bases, in that order; junction bases with no gene match: 8. The CDR3 DNA reads as TGTGCCAGCAGACGAAACAGGGGGCCGGACGAGCAGTACTTC. This translates into CASRRNRGPDEQYF.

J is TRBJ2-1 and V is TRBV7-2, with D uncertain. There are 12 residues in the CDR3. The V end was cut by 1 base, the J end by 11 bases, with 9 bases between. The V gene's germline CDR1 is SGHTA and CDR2 FQGNSA. The CDR3 DNA reads TGTGCCAGCAGCTTAGATGTCTACCAGCAGTTCTTC. This translates into CASSLDVYQQFF.

This clonotype has a handful of counts. The CDR3 region has the DNA TGTGCCAGCAGTCGGGGACAGGGGACCTATGGCTACACCTTC. It specifies CASSRGQGTYGYTF. The V gene is TRBV6-5, the J gene TRBJ1-2; 10 bases map to TRBD1. V lost 5 bases and J lost 4; bases outside the gene matches: 4. CDR1 is MNHEY, CDR2 SVGAGI, per germline. The length of the CDR3 is 14 residues.

The chain has TRBV15 and TRBJ2-3; D remains ambiguous. V lost 1 base to trimming and J lost 4 bases, with 9 bases between them. CDR3 size: 14 residues. The germline gives CDR1 LNHNV, CDR2 YYDKDF (reference sequence). Written as DNA, the CDR3 is TGTGCCACCAGCAGAGCAGCTGGGGCAGATACGCAGTATTTT. Amino acid sequence: CATSRAAGADTQYF. Variable domain in full (rest from reference TRBV15 and TRBJ2-3): DAMVIQNPRYQVTQFGKPVTLSCSQTLNHNVMYWYQQKSSQAPKLLFHYYDKDFNNEADTPDNFQSRRPNTSFCFLDIRSPGLGDTAMYLCATSRAAGADTQYFGPGTRLTVL.

This clonotype appeared many times. The chain combines TRBV6-2 or TRBV6-3 with TRBJ2-5, with 7 bases that match TRBD1. The length of the CDR3 is 13 residues. CDR1 MNHEY and CDR2 SVGEGT come from the germline V gene. The V and J ends lost 5 bases and 4 bases, in that order; junction bases with no gene match: 4. The CDR3, as DNA: TGTGCCAGCAGTAAGACAGGGCTAGAGACCCAGTACTTC. It specifies CASSKTGLETQYF.

This clonotype has only a few counts. This chain joins TRBV20-1 and TRBJ1-2; no clear D gene. CDR1 DFQATT and CDR2 SNEGSKA come from the germline V gene (reference sequence). The CDR3 loop spans 10 amino acids. Between the trimmed V and J ends, which lost 3 bases and 6 bases, there was a span of 5 bases. CDR3 residues: CSASNDGYTF. The CDR3 nucleotides are TGCAGTGCTAGTAATGATGGCTACACCTTC.

The CDR3 bases are TGTGCCAGCAGCCACCCTGGGGGGAGGACGCAAGAGACCCAGTACTTC. This translates into CASSHPGGRTQETQYF. The chain combines TRBV14 with TRBJ2-5; tentatively, D is TRBD2 (6 bases). Germline CDR1 reads SGHDN; CDR2 reads FVKESK. Trimming stripped 3 bases from V and 2 bases from J, with 16 bases between. This CDR3 has 16 residues.

This clonotype was observed many times. This chain links TRBV4-3 with TRBJ2-7; TRBD1 or TRBD2 may be the D gene (5 bases each). The V end lost 3 bases, the J end lost 10 bases, and 22 bases lay between the germline ends. Germline CDR1 and CDR2: LGHNA and YSLEER. CDR3 length equals 15 residues. The CDR3 sequence is CASSHTIRDAIAQYF. Written as DNA, the CDR3 is TGCGCCAGCAGCCACACGATAAGGGACGCTATAGCCCAGTACTTC.

V is TRBV15 and J is TRBJ1-4; tentative D call: TRBD1 (6 bases). V lost 5 bases to trimming and J lost 7 bases, with 14 bases between them. Germline loops: CDR1 LNHNV, CDR2 YYDKDF (reference sequence). The CDR3 runs to 14 residues. DNA for the CDR3: TGTGCCACCAGCCCAGCGGGGGCAAGTGAAAAACTGTTTTTT. Protein: CATSPAGASEKLFF.

This clonotype was detected only a few times. V and J are TRBV24-1 and TRBJ2-1; TRBD1 matches 9 bases. V gave up 4 bases and J gave up 4 bases; unmatched junction bases: 4. Looked up from germline, CDR1 is KGHDR and CDR2 is SFDVKD. This CDR3 is built from 15 residues. The CDR3: CATSETGGTYNEQFF. The CDR3 DNA follows: TGTGCCACCAGTGAGACAGGGGGAACTTACAATGAGCAGTTCTTC.